The T cell receptor beta chain under discussion was sequenced for a study of blood T cell repertoires in COVID-19. Per the germline V gene, CDR1 is SGDLS and CDR2 is YYNGEE. The CDR3 sequence is 16 residues long. Trimming removed 6 bases from V and 7 bases from J, with 23 bases in between. Here immunoSEQ multiplex PCR was the method, and the copy in TCRdb shows in-frame clones only, minus some. The repertoire consists of about 350,000 clones, with approximately 90% occurring once and the leading ten covering 3% to 4%. The specimen sequenced was peripheral blood. The TCR sequence derives from a woman younger than 30 who had recovered from COVID-19. The chain recombines TRBV9 with TRBJ2-1; weak D call: TRBD1 (6 bases). For the CDR3, the DNA is TGTGCCAGCATGTTTGGGGCCAGGGGAAATCTGAATGAGCAGTTCTTC. Encoded protein: CASMFGARGNLNEQFF.